This T cell receptor (beta chain) emerged from a study of blood T cell repertoires in COVID-19. In the study overall: PBMCs, B-cell-depleted T cells, or T cells were the source of the cDNA or gDNA that made up the material.

The Seattle site enrolled patients during active infection and followed them longitudinally. Clones were sequenced by immunoSEQ multiplex PCR, and TCRdb holds only the in-frame ones, with some missing. The table lists just over 250,000 clones, 75% to 95% of them singletons, with approximately 2.5% in the top ten. This clonotype was obtained from a person under 35 with COVID-19, enrolled during active disease. Sequencing was carried out using peripheral blood.

CDR3 DNA: TGCGCCAGCAGTGCTAGGCGGGACTACGAGCAGTACTTC. As protein: CASSARRDYEQYF. The rearrangement uses TRBV10-2 and TRBJ2-7, with D tentatively TRBD2 (6 bases). The germline V and J ends were trimmed by 4 bases and 3 bases, with 10 bases remaining between them. The CDR3 runs 13 residues. Germline lookup yields CDR1 WSHSY and CDR2 SAAADI.